The rows below give T cell receptor beta chains drawn from one sample of a study of cytomegalovirus exposure and HLA in healthy donors. Assay: immunoSEQ multiplex PCR; the TCRdb copy retains only in-frame clones and omits some. Seen here are fewer than 400,000 clones, approximately 90% observed once, and the top ten hold about 0.91%. Material for sequencing was PBMCs. The origin of the receptors is a woman under 30 in good health and CMV-seronegative. Each CDR3 is given with its conserved first and last residue. A D gene is named only where the DNA matches it firmly. Only some rows state a clone size, as once, few, many or a class for expanded clones.

NA	NA	TRBJ1-5	TRBV18	TGTGCCAGCTCACCGACAGGCTCGTTTCAGCCCCAGCATTTT	CASSPTGSFQPQHF
NA	TRBD1	TRBJ2-3	TRBV7-9	TGTGCCAGCAGCTTGGGACAGGGGGCGGGAAATACGCAGTATTTT	CASSLGQGAGNTQYF
few	TRBD1	TRBJ1-2	TRBV30	TGTGCCTGGAGCGCCCCGACAGGGGAGGCCGTTTCTGGCTACACCTTC	CAWSAPTGEAVSGYTF
NA	TRBD1	TRBJ2-7	TRBV11-3	TGTGCCAGCAGCTCAACGACAGGGCCCGAGCAGTACTTC	CASSSTTGPEQYF
NA	TRBD2	TRBJ2-5	TRBV9	TGTGCCAGCAGCGCGACTAGCGGGAGTGTAGAGACCCAGTACTTC	CASSATSGSVETQYF
NA	NA	TRBJ2-7	TRBV28	TGTGCCAGTGGGCGGGCGGGCTCCGTATACGAGCAGTACTTC	CASGRAGSVYEQYF
NA	TRBD2	TRBJ2-5	TRBV6-6	TGTGCCAGCAGTTACCTAGCGGGAGTATCGGAGACCCAGTACTTC	CASSYLAGVSETQYF
NA	TRBD2	TRBJ2-1	TRBV7-2	TGTGCCAGCAGCTCCACTAGCGGGAGATACAATGAGCAGTTCTTC	CASSSTSGRYNEQFF
NA	TRBD2	TRBJ2-7	TRBV28	TGTGCCAGCAGTTTATCGGCTAGCGGGAGGAACGAGCAGTACTTC	CASSLSASGRNEQYF
few	NA	TRBJ1-2	TRBV4-1	TGCGCCAGCAGCCAAGGACAGGTTGGGAACTATGGCTACACCTTC	CASSQGQVGNYGYTF
once	TRBD1	TRBJ1-2	TRBV28	TGTGCCAGCAGTTTACAGGACAGGCGAATAGGGGGCTACACCTTC	CASSLQDRRIGGYTF
NA	TRBD1	TRBJ2-2	TRBV5-1	TGCGCCAGCTATGGGACAGGGGTGAACACCGGGGAGCTGTTTTTT	CASYGTGVNTGELFF
NA	TRBD2	TRBJ2-3	TRBV7-9	TGTGCCAGCAGTGACGCCCTAGCGGGAGGGGGCACAGATACGCAGTATTTT	CASSDALAGGGTDTQYF
once	TRBD2	TRBJ2-3	TRBV19	TGTGCCAGTAGTATCGCTAGCGGGACCACAGATACGCAGTATTTT	CASSIASGTTDTQYF
NA	TRBD1	TRBJ2-6	TRBV5-1	TGCGCCAGCAGTCCGACAGGGATCCGCTCTGGGGCCAACGTCCTGACTTTC	CASSPTGIRSGANVLTF
NA	NA	TRBJ2-7	TRBV7-9	TGTGCCAGCAGCTTAAACACCAACTCCTACGAGCAGTACTTC	CASSLNTNSYEQYF